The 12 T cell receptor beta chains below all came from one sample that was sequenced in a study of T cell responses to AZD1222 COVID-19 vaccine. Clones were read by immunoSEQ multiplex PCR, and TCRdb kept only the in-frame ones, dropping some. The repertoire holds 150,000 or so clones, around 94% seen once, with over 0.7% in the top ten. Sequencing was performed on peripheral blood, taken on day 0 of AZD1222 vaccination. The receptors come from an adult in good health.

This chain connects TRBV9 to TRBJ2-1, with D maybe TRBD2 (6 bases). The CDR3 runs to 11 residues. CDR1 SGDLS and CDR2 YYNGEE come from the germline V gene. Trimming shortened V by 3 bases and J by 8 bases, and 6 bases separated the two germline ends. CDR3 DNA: TGTGCCAGCAGCGGGGACTATGAGCAGTTCTTC. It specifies CASSGDYEQFF.

The CDR3 region is CASSPASGSQPQHF. The CDR3, as DNA: TGTGCCAGCTCACCAGCCTCAGGGAGTCAGCCCCAGCATTTT. The chain couples TRBV18 to TRBJ1-5, with D perhaps matching TRBD1 (5 bases). Germline CDR1 reads KGHSH; CDR2 reads LQKENI. This CDR3 has 14 residues. V lost 2 bases, J lost 6 bases, and 11 bases lay in between.

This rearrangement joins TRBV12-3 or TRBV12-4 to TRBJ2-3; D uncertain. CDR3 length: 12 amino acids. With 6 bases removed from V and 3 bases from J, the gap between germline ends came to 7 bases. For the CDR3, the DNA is TGTGCCAGCAGCCGAAATACAGATACGCAGTATTTT. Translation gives CASSRNTDTQYF.

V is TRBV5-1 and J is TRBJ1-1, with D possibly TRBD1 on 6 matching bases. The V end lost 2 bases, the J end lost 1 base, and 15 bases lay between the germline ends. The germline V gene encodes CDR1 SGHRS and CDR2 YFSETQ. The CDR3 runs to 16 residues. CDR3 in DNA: TGCGCCAGCAGCTTAAACAGGGCGGTCAGGAACACTGAAGCTTTCTTT. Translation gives CASSLNRAVRNTEAFF.

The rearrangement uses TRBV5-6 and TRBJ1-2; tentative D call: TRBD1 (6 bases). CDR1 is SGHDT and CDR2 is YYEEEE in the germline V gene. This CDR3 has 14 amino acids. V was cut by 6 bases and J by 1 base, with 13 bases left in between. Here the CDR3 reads CASIRTAHNYGYTF. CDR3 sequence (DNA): TGTGCCAGCATTCGGACAGCACATAACTATGGCTACACCTTC.

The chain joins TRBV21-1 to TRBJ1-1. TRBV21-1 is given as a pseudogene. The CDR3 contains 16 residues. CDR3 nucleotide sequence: TGTGCCAGCAGCAAAGAGTGGGACGGACGGAAAACTGAAGCTTTCTTT. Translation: CASSKEWDGRKTEAFF.

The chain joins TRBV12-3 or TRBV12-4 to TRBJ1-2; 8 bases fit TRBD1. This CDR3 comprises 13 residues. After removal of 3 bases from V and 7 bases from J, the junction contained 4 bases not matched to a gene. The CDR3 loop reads CASSLGTGSGYTF. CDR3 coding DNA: TGTGCCAGCAGTTTGGGGACAGGATCTGGCTACACCTTC.

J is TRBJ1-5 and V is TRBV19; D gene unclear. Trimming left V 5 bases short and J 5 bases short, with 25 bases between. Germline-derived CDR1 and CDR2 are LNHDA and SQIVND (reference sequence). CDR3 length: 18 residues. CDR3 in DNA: TGTGCCAGTAGTCCCCTCGAGAATCGGGCGGGTTTCCATCAGCCCCAGCATTTT. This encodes CASSPLENRAGFHQPQHF.

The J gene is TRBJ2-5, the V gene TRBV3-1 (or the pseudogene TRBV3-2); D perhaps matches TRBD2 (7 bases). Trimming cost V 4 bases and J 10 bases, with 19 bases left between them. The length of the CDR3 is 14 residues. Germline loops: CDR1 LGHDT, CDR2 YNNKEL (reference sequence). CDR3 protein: CASSPGGAGSGQYF. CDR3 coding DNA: TGTGCCAGCAGCCCGGGGGGCGCGGGGTCGGGCCAGTACTTC.

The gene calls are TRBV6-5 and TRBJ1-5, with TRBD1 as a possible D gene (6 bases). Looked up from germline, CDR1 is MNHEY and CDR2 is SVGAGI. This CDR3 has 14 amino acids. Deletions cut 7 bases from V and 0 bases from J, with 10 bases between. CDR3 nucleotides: TGTGCCAGCATCGACAGGTATAGCAATCAGCCCCAGCATTTT. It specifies CASIDRYSNQPQHF.

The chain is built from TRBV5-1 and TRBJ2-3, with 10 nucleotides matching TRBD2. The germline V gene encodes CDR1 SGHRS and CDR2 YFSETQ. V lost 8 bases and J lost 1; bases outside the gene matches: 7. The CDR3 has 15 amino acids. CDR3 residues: CASNIAGGRTDTQYF. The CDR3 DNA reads TGCGCCAGTAACATAGCGGGGGGTCGCACAGATACGCAGTATTTT.

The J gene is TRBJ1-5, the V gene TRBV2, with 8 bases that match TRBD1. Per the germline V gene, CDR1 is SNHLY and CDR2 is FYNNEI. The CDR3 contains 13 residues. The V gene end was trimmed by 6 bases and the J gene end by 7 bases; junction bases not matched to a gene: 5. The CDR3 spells CASRGQELQPQHF. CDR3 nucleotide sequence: TGTGCCAGCAGGGGACAGGAGCTACAGCCCCAGCATTTT.